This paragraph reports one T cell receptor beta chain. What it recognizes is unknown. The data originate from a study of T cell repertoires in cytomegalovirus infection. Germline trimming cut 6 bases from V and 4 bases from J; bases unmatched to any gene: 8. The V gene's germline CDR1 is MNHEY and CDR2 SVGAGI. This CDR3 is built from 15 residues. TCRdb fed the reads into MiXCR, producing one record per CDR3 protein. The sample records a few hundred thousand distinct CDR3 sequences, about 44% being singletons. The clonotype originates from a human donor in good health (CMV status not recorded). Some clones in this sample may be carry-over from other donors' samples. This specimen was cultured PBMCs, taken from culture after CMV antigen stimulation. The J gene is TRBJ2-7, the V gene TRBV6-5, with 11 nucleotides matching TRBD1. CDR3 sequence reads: CASSPSGTGGYEQYF. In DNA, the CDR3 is TGTGCCAGCAGCCCCTCCGGGACAGGGGGTTACGAGCAGTACTTC.